Here is one T cell receptor beta chain with its context. As yet, its antigen is unknown. MiXCR, run by TCRdb on the 5' RACE reads, gives a single entry per CDR3 protein. The sample consists of 55,000 or so distinct CDR3 sequences, about 7.8% of them appearing once. The CDR3 length is 15 residues. Germline CDR1 and CDR2: LGHDT and YNNKEL (reference sequence). With 10 bases removed from V and 3 bases from J, the gap between germline ends came to 21 bases. This sample stems from a study of CD8 T cells in ankylosing spondylitis. The study's findings and limits: Matched synovial fluid from ankylosing spondylitis patients was reported to be enriched for disease-linked clones. There was a TCR beta motif, made of several highly homologous variants, that appeared characteristic of ankylosing spondylitis blood.

The J gene is TRBJ1-2, the V gene TRBV3-1; D perhaps matches TRBD1 (5 bases). The TCR sequence derives from a female donor with ankylosing spondylitis or in good health (not recorded which). The sequenced material came from blood, either unsorted or a sorted T cell fraction (not recorded which). Written as DNA, the CDR3 is TGTGCCACCTGCCAAAATTGGCAGGGTTACTATGGCTACACCTTC. Encoded protein: CATCQNWQGYYGYTF.